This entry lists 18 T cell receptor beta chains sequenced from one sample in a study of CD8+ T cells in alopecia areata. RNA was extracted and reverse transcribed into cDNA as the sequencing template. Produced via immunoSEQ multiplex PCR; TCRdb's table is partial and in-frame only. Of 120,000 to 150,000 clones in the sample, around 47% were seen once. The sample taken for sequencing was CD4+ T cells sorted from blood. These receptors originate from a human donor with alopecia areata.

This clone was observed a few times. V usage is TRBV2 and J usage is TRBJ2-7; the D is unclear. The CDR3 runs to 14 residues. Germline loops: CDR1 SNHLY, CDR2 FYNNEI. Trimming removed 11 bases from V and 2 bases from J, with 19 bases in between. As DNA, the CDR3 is TGTGCCTGCCAGCCCCGTTTTCTGACCTACGAGCAGTACTTC. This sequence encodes CACQPRFLTYEQYF.

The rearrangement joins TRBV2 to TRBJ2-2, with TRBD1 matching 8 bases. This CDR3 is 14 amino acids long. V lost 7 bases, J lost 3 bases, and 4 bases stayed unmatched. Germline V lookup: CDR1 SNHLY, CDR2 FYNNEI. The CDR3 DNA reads TGTGCCAGCAAAGGACAGGGTGACACCGGGGAGCTGTTTTTT. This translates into CASKGQGDTGELFF.

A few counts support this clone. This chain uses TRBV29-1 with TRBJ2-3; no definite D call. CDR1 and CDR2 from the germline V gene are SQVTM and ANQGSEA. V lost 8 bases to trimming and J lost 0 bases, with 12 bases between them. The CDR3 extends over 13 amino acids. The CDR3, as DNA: TGCAGCACTCGGGTAGATAGCACAGATACGCAGTATTTT. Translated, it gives CSTRVDSTDTQYF.

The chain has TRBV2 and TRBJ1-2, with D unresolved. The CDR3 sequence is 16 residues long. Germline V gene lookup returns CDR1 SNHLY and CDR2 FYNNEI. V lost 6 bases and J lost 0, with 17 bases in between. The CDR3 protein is CASSELGRPTNYGYTF. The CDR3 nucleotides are TGTGCCAGCAGCGAACTCGGGAGGCCTACTAACTATGGCTACACCTTC.

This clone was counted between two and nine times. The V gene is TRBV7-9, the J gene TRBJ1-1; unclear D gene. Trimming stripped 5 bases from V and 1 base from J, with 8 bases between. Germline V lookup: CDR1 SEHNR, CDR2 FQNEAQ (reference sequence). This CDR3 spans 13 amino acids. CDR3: CASSLRRNTEAFF. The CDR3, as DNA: TGTGCCAGCAGCCTCCGAAGGAACACTGAAGCTTTCTTT.

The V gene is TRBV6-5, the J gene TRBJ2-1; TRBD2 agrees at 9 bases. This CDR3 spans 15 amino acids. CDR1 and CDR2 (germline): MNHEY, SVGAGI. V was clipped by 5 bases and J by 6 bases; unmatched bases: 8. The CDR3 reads CASSTVAGAGNEQFF. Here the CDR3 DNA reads TGTGCCAGCAGTACCGTAGCGGGAGCAGGCAATGAGCAGTTCTTC.

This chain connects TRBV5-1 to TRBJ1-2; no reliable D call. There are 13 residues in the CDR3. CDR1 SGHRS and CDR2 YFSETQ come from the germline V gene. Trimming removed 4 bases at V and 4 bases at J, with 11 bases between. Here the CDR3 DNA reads TGCGCCAGCAGCGAGGACGGGAGCTATGGCTACACCTTC. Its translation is CASSEDGSYGYTF.

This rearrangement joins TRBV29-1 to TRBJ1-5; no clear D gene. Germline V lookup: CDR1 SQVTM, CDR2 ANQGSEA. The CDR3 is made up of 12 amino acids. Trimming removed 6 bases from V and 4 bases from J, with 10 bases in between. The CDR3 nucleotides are TGCAGCGTCCAGGACCCTAATCAGCCCCAGCATTTT. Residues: CSVQDPNQPQHF. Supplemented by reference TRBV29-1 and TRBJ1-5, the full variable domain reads SAVISQKPSRDICQRGTSLTIQCQVDSQVTMMFWYRQQPGQSLTLIATANQGSEATYESGFVIDKFPISRPNLTFSTLTVSNMSPEDSSIYLCSVQDPNQPQHFGDGTRLSIL.

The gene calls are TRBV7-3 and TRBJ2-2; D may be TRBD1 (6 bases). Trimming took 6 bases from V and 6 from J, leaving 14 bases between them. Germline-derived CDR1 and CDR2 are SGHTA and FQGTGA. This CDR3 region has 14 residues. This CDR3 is CASSSTGYSGELFF. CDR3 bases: TGTGCCAGCAGTTCTACAGGGTATTCCGGGGAGCTGTTTTTT.

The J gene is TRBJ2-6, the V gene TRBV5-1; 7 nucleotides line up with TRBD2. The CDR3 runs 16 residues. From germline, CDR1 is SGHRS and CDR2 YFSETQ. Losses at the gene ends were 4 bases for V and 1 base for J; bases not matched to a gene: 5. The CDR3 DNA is TGCGCCAGCAGCCGGGGGGAGAATTCTGGGGCCAACGTCCTGACTTTC. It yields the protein CASSRGENSGANVLTF.

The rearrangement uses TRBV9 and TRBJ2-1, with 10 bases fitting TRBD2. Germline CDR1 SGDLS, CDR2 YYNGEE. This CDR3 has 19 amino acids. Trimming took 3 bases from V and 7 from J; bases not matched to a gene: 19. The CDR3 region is CASSARTPLTSGVSNEQFF. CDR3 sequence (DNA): TGTGCCAGCAGCGCCCGGACACCTCTCACTAGCGGGGTATCGAATGAGCAGTTCTTC.

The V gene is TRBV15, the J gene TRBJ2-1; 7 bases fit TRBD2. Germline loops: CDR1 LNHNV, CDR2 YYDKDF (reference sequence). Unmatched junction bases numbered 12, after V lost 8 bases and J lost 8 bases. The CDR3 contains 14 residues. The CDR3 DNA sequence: TGTGCCACCCGTCCCGGGACTATTTCGGATGAGCAGTTCTTC. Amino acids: CATRPGTISDEQFF. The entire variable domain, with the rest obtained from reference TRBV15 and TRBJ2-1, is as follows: DAMVIQNPRYQVTQFGKPVTLSCSQTLNHNVMYWYQQKSSQAPKLLFHYYDKDFNNEADTPDNFQSRRPNTSFCFLDIRSPGLGDTAMYLCATRPGTISDEQFFGPGTRLTVL.

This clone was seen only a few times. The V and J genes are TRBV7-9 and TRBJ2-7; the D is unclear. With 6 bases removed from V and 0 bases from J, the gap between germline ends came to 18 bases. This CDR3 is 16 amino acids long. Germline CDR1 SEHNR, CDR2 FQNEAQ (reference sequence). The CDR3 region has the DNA TGTGCCAGCAGTTCCATGGCAGGTAAAAGCTCCTACGAGCAGTACTTC. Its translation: CASSSMAGKSSYEQYF.

The chain's CDR3 is CSPSPGGSSGANVLTF. CDR3 DNA: TGCAGCCCCTCCCCGGGGGGCAGCTCTGGGGCCAACGTCCTGACTTTC. The rearrangement uses TRBV29-1 and TRBJ2-6, with a tentative D call TRBD2 (7 bases). CDR1 and CDR2 from the germline V gene are SQVTM and ANQGSEA. This CDR3 has 16 amino acids. Trimming pared 8 bases from V and 0 bases from J, leaving 17 bases between.

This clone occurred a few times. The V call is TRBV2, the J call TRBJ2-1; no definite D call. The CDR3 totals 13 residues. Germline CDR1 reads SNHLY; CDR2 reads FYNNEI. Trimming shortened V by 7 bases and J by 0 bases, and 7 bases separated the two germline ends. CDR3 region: CASIPGSYNEQFF. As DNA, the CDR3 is TGTGCCAGCATACCAGGCTCCTACAATGAGCAGTTCTTC.

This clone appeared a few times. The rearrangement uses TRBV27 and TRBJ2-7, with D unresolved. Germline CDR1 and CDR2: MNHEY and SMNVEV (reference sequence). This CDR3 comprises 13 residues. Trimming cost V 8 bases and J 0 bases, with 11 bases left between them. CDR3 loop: CASALDASYEQYF. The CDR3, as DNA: TGTGCCAGCGCCCTCGACGCCTCCTACGAGCAGTACTTC.

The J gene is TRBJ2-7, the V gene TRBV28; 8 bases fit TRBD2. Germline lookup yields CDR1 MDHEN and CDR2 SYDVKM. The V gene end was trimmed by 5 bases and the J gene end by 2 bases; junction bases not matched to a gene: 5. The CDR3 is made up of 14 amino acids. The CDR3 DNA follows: TGTGCCAGCAGTGGACTAGCACATGCCTACGAGCAGTACTTC. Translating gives CASSGLAHAYEQYF.

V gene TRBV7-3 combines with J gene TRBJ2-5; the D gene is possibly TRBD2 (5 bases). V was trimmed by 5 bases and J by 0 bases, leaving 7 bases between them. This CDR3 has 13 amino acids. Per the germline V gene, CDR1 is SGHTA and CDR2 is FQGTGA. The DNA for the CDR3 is TGTGCCAGCAGCATCGGGAACCAAGAGACCCAGTACTTC. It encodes CASSIGNQETQYF.